This T cell receptor (beta chain) was captured in a study of T cell responses to AZD1222 COVID-19 vaccine. This clone has only one observation. Its antigen is undetermined. This CDR3 is 12 amino acids long. V was cut by 2 bases and J by 6 bases, with 7 bases left in between. Germline V CDR1 and CDR2: SGHNT, YYREEE (reference sequence). Libraries were prepared by immunoSEQ multiplex PCR; TCRdb keeps only in-frame clonotypes and omits some of them. The table shows 200,000 or so clones, with around 92% occurring only once. Study-wide points: Donors were mostly white British, more females; clonal diversity possibly underestimated. Repertoire collection took place solely once the T cell response had peaked. The study reported that nearly half of spike-specific TCRs target unmutated variant regions. Spike-specific TCR breadth and depth were elevated following two AZD1222 doses.

This specimen was peripheral blood, taken on day 0 of AZD1222 vaccination. This chain connects TRBV5-4 to TRBJ2-3, with no clear D. The TCR was taken from an adult in good health. The CDR3 loop is CASSLRKDTQYF. CDR3 nucleotide sequence: TGTGCCAGCAGCTTAAGGAAGGATACGCAGTATTTT.